The 3 T cell receptor beta chains reported below all come from one sample, sequenced in a study of CD8 T cells in Susac syndrome. With random hexamers, reverse transcription was performed on about 0.45 to 1 ug of RNA. TCRdb reanalysed the immunoSEQ multiplex PCR reads using MiXCR and keeps one entry per CDR3 protein. The sample has approximately 160,000 distinct CDR3 sequences, about 93% seen once. The sequenced material came from CD4+ T cells from PBMCs. The origin of the receptors is a human donor in good health.

The rearrangement joins TRBV29-1 to TRBJ2-7, with 7 bases identical to TRBD1. Unmatched junction bases numbered 5, after V lost 4 bases and J lost 5 bases. This CDR3 spans 12 amino acids. Germline assignment: CDR1 SQVTM and CDR2 ANQGSEA. In DNA, the CDR3 is TGCAGCGTTGGACAGGGCGCGCACGAGCAGTACTTC. It yields the protein CSVGQGAHEQYF.

This clonotype has a handful of counts. The rearrangement uses TRBV4-2 and TRBJ1-1, with TRBD1 as a possible D gene (5 bases). CDR1 and CDR2 (germline): LGHNA, YNFKEQ. The CDR3 totals 13 residues. Trimming removed 0 bases at V and 3 bases at J, with 5 bases between. Here the CDR3 DNA reads TGTGCCAGCAGCCAAGACAGGGACACTGAAGCTTTCTTT. This sequence encodes CASSQDRDTEAFF.

The chain is built from TRBV6-5 and TRBJ2-7; D gene uncertain. V gave up 0 bases and J gave up 0 bases, with 9 bases separating them. The CDR3 contains 15 residues. From germline, CDR1 is MNHEY and CDR2 SVGAGI. As DNA, the CDR3 is TGTGCCAGCAGTTACTCGAGTGGGGACTCCTACGAGCAGTACTTC. Translating gives CASSYSSGDSYEQYF.